Below are 7 T cell receptor beta chains sequenced from a single sample in a study of STAT3 mutations in large granular lymphocyte leukemia. Study-wide results and limits: At least one immunodominant TCR beta clonotype appeared in every T-cell large granular lymphocyte leukemia patient.

Antigens of these TCRs are unknown. TCRdb's table, derived via immunoSEQ multiplex PCR, lists solely in-frame clones and lacks some. The sample consists of 30,000 to 40,000 clones, roughly 86% of them appearing once. Sequences were obtained from peripheral blood mononuclear cells. These receptors all stem from a man aged 60 to 69 with T-cell large granular lymphocyte leukemia. Some clones in this sample may be carry-over from other donors' samples.

This sequence joins TRBV10-2 and TRBJ1-5; TRBD1 is a possible D gene (5 bases). Germline CDR1 and CDR2: WSHSY and SAAADI. The ends were cut back, 0 bases at V and 4 bases at J, with 7 bases in the middle. The CDR3 is 14 amino acids. The CDR3 nucleotides are TGCGCCAGCAGTGAGTCTGGGGGGAATCAGCCCCAGCATTTT. It codes for CASSESGGNQPQHF.

This clone was counted between two and nine times. The chain carries TRBV10-3 and TRBJ1-5; no firm D call. This CDR3 comprises 15 residues. The germline gives CDR1 ENHRY, CDR2 SYGVKD. V gave up 0 bases and J gave up 3 bases, with 9 bases separating them. In DNA, the CDR3 is TGTGCCATCAGTGAGTCTAGGGTGGACAATCAGCCCCAGCATTTT. Translation gives CAISESRVDNQPQHF.

V usage is TRBV10-1 and J usage is TRBJ1-5, with D maybe TRBD1 (5 bases). The CDR3 length is 12 residues. Germline values: CDR1 WNHNN, CDR2 SYGVQD (reference sequence). The germline V and J ends were trimmed by 8 bases and 7 bases, with 12 bases remaining between them. This CDR3 reads CASGTGGQPQHF. The CDR3 nucleotides are TGCGCCAGCGGGACTGGCGGCCAGCCCCAGCATTTT.

The rearrangement uses TRBV29-1 and TRBJ1-1; D remains ambiguous. V lost 7 bases and J 1 base, leaving 13 bases between the germline ends. This CDR3 has 13 amino acids. Germline values: CDR1 SQVTM, CDR2 ANQGSEA. The CDR3 DNA follows: TGCAGCGGTGCGAAGGGATGGAACACTGAAGCTTTCTTT. As protein: CSGAKGWNTEAFF.

V is TRBV27 and J is TRBJ1-2; 7 bases map to TRBD1. V trimming: 6 bases; J trimming: 3 bases; junction bases outside the gene matches: 22. Looked up from germline, CDR1 is MNHEY and CDR2 is SMNVEV (reference sequence). CDR3 length equals 19 residues. CDR3 loop: CASRRGVPRNRGLDYGYTF. The DNA of the CDR3 is TGTGCCAGCAGAAGGGGGGTCCCACGTAACAGGGGATTGGACTATGGCTACACCTTC.

This clone was seen just once. V is TRBV6-1 and J is TRBJ1-2, with D possibly being TRBD1 (5 bases). The CDR3 has 12 amino acids. Germline CDR1 reads MNHNS; CDR2 reads SASEGT. V lost 6 bases and J lost 6, with 11 bases in between. This CDR3 is CASSGGDDGYTF. The CDR3 DNA reads TGTGCCAGCAGCGGGGGGGACGATGGCTACACCTTC.

A few counts support this clone. The chain carries TRBV7-3 and TRBJ2-1; D uncertain. Germline V gene data show CDR1 as SGHTA and CDR2 as FQGTGA. The CDR3 covers 13 residues. The V end was cut by 4 bases, the J end by 13 bases, with 17 bases between. The DNA of the CDR3 is TGTGCCAGCAGCTCCGCGAGCGTGGAGAATCAGTTCTTC. Its protein product is CASSSASVENQFF.